There are a few counts of the clone carrying this TCR beta chain. The sample holds other DNA sequences that translate to the same CDR3. This specimen comes from a study of OX40 agonist ivuxolimab in advanced cancers. Germline V gives CDR1 SGDLS, CDR2 YYNGEE. V shed 0 bases and J shed 8 bases, with 11 bases lying between them. The CDR3 sequence is 13 residues long. Repertoires were generated with immunoSEQ multiplex PCR, while TCRdb's copy carries only in-frame clones and drops some. The data contain 15,000 to 20,000 clones, approximately 80% of them seen just once; the ten biggest clones take up approximately 26%.

V and J are TRBV9 and TRBJ1-2, with D perhaps matching TRBD1 (5 bases). The source is an adult with an advanced solid tumor such as melanoma, head and neck, liver or kidney cancer. Sequences were derived from CD4+ or CD8+ T cells sorted from blood, sampled in a trial of the OX40 agonist ivuxolimab. CDR3 bases: TGTGCCAGCAGCGTAGGAGGGGATTACGGCTACACCTTC. Its protein is CASSVGGDYGYTF.